This T cell receptor (beta chain) was recovered during a study of vaccination effects on CD4 cells after COVID-19. Unmatched junction bases numbered 8, after V lost 6 bases and J lost 7 bases. This CDR3 is 16 amino acids long. Germline V gene data show CDR1 as MRHNA and CDR2 as SNTAGT. Notes on the study in general: At late timepoints after vaccination, vaccine- and infection-induced clones shrank markedly.

Generated by immunoSEQ multiplex PCR, the TCRdb table keeps only in-frame clones and is missing some. The sample lists roughly 24,000 clones, 60% to 80% occurring once. The ViraFEST assay expanded antigen-specific CD4+ T cells with viral peptide pools before sequencing. Having been cultured for 10 days, the cells underwent CD4+ T cell isolation. Two-dose BNT162b2 or mRNA-1273 vaccination was given to participants. In the vaccine recipients, nucleocapsid antibodies were negative and there was no prior SARS-CoV-2 infection. Comment on this clone: Its antigen is as yet unknown.

This TCR was recovered from a human donor who received a COVID-19 vaccine. The chain is built from TRBV6-4 and TRBJ2-3; 15 bases line up with TRBD2. The material sequenced was CD4+ T cells from PBMCs cultured with HCoV-NL63 spike peptides, taken after COVID-19 vaccination. CDR3 in amino acids: CASSPGGTSGRNTQYF. The CDR3 coding sequence is TGTGCCAGCAGCCCCGGGGGGACTAGCGGGAGGAATACGCAGTATTTT.